Below, one TCR beta chain is given with its context. This clone appeared once. The antigen it recognizes is unknown. One base away there is no much larger clone; base qualities are not given. CDR1 DFQATT and CDR2 SNEGSKA were looked up in the germline V gene (reference sequence). V loses 6 bases of germline sequence and J loses 8 bases, and the interval between the two ends is 7 bases. Counted from cysteine to phenylalanine, this CDR3 has 9 amino acids. Only CDR3 DNA remains: 27 bases, in frame from the first base. Genomic DNA was isolated from the sorted cells so that the TCRbeta CDR3 region could be sequenced. The immunoSEQ Assay was used to sequence the TCRbeta CDR3 regions. TCRdb obtained this table from immuneACCESS and retained in-frame rearrangements with V and J assigned. These tables miss some clones; where compared with another copy, unresolved V genes account for less than half of the shortfall, and the remainder is unexplained. This sample is represented by roughly 58,000 clones; roughly 84% of them were singletons. Roughly 0.6% of the sample rests with the top ten.

Patients with autoimmune disease history or receiving systemic immunosuppression were excluded from the trial. Peripheral blood for TCR sequencing was drawn from every dose cohort at baseline, at cycle 4 day 1 and at cycle 7 day 1. The samples were taken from a phase I, first-in-human, multicenter, open-label dose-escalation trial of ivuxolimab. Adults with locally advanced or metastatic melanoma, renal cell, hepatocellular, or head and neck squamous cell carcinoma were enrolled in the trial. CD4+ and CD8+ T cells were sorted separately from peripheral blood before TCR sequencing. The source of the sample is a study of OX40 agonist ivuxolimab in advanced cancers. Regarding the complete study: The costimulatory receptor OX40 (CD134) was targeted by ivuxolimab, a fully human IgG2 agonistic monoclonal antibody. Intravenous ivuxolimab was administered to patients every 2 weeks at six dose levels: 0.01, 0.1, 0.3, 1.5, 3 and 10 mg/kg. Of the approximately 50 dose-escalation patients, hepatocellular carcinoma was present in around 20, melanoma in approximately 15, renal cell carcinoma in 9 and head and neck cancer in 9. A male proportion of under 85% and a mean age of 60 years, ranging from about 23 to 90, were recorded for the dose-escalation cohort. Patients were allowed to have had prior anti-PD-1, anti-PD-L1 or anti-CTLA-4 therapy, and around two fifths of the dose-escalation patients had been treated with checkpoint inhibitors. Partial responses were achieved by three dose-escalation patients, of whom one had hepatocellular carcinoma and two had cutaneous melanoma. The point of sequencing TCRbeta in the periphery was to test whether ivuxolimab changed TCR sequence diversity and drove clonal T-cell expansion. The paper covers the monotherapy dose-escalation part of the phase I ivuxolimab trial, which included N ≈ 52 patients.

Study-wide findings and limitations: After ivuxolimab, more expanded clones were found on average in CD8+ T cells than in CD4+ T cells. Low levels of normalized T-cell clonal expansion were also seen in some patients who did not respond. Partial responders in the 0.1-3.0 mg/kg groups had among the lowest normalized peripheral clonal expansion, especially among CD8+ T cells. The antigen specificity of the clonally expanded peripheral T cells was not determined. At doses of 0.1 to 3.0 mg/kg, clonal expansion of both CD4+ and CD8+ T cells in blood was seen between baseline and week 6.

The receptor chain draws on TRBV20-1 and TRBJ1-1; tentative D gene TRBD1, with 5 bases matching. Material: CD4+ or CD8+ T cells sorted from blood, obtained in a trial of the OX40 agonist ivuxolimab. The source is an adult with an advanced solid tumor such as melanoma, head and neck, liver or kidney cancer. The CDR3 in this case is CSAGGEAFF. The DNA sequence is TGCAGTGCCGGGGGGGAAGCTTTCTTT.